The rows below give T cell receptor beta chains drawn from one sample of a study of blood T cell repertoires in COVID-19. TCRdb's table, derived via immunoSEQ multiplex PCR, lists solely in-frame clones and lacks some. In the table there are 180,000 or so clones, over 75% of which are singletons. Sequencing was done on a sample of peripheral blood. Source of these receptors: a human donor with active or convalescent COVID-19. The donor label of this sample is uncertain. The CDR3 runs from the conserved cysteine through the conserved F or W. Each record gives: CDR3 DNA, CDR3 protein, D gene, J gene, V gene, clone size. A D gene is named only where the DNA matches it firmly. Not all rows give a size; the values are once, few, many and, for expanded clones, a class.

cdr3_nt: TGCGCCAGCAGCCGGGACAGGGCATACGAGCAGTACTTC; cdr3_aa: CASSRDRAYEQYF; d_call: TRBD1; j_call: TRBJ2-7; v_call: TRBV4-3; clone_size: -
cdr3_nt: TGTGCCAGCAGCCCGACCCGACAGAGGGAAAAACTGTTTTTT; cdr3_aa: CASSPTRQREKLFF; d_call: -; j_call: TRBJ1-4; v_call: TRBV6-5; clone_size: -
cdr3_nt: TGTGCCAGCAGCTTAGGGGACAGGGGACCTAATGAAAAACTGTTTTTT; cdr3_aa: CASSLGDRGPNEKLFF; d_call: TRBD1; j_call: TRBJ1-4; v_call: TRBV7-9; clone_size: -
cdr3_nt: TGCGCCAGCAGCTTGTCCGGGACAGGAACCACTATCACAGATACGCAGTATTTT; cdr3_aa: CASSLSGTGTTITDTQYF; d_call: TRBD1; j_call: TRBJ2-3; v_call: TRBV5-1; clone_size: -
cdr3_nt: TGTGCCATCAGTGAGAGTGGGACAGCCTATGGCTACACCTTC; cdr3_aa: CAISESGTAYGYTF; d_call: TRBD1; j_call: TRBJ1-2; v_call: TRBV10-3; clone_size: -
cdr3_nt: TGTGCCATCAGTGTTCGGGGAGAGAGCACTGAAGCTTTCTTT; cdr3_aa: CAISVRGESTEAFF; d_call: -; j_call: TRBJ1-1; v_call: TRBV10-3; clone_size: -
cdr3_nt: TGCAGTGCCCCCAGCGGCTATGGCTACACCTTC; cdr3_aa: CSAPSGYGYTF; d_call: -; j_call: TRBJ1-2; v_call: TRBV20-1; clone_size: many
cdr3_nt: TGCAGCCCCAAGAGGGGGACAGGAGGCACAGATACGCAGTATTTT; cdr3_aa: CSPKRGTGGTDTQYF; d_call: TRBD1; j_call: TRBJ2-3; v_call: TRBV29-1; clone_size: -
cdr3_nt: TGTGCCAGCAGTTCTCGAGCTTACGAGCAGTACTTC; cdr3_aa: CASSSRAYEQYF; d_call: -; j_call: TRBJ2-7; v_call: TRBV28; clone_size: few
cdr3_nt: TGTGCCACCAGCAGAAGACCGGGACTCCAACGCGAATGGAGGCAGTATTTT; cdr3_aa: CATSRRPGLQREWRQYF; d_call: -; j_call: TRBJ2-3; v_call: TRBV15; clone_size: -
cdr3_nt: TGCAGCGTTGATGAGAGGGCTCCTAACTATGGCTACACCTTC; cdr3_aa: CSVDERAPNYGYTF; d_call: -; j_call: TRBJ1-2; v_call: TRBV29-1; clone_size: -
cdr3_nt: TGTGCCAGCAGCGTGGGACAGCACAATCAGCCCCAGCATTTT; cdr3_aa: CASSVGQHNQPQHF; d_call: TRBD1; j_call: TRBJ1-5; v_call: TRBV9; clone_size: -
cdr3_nt: TGTGCCAGCACCGTAAATCAGGGAGGTGGCTACACCTTC; cdr3_aa: CASTVNQGGGYTF; d_call: -; j_call: TRBJ1-2; v_call: TRBV6-5; clone_size: -
cdr3_nt: TGCGCCAGCATGGAGAGGACAGGATGGACTAGCGGGACCTACAATGAGCAGTTCTTC; cdr3_aa: CASMERTGWTSGTYNEQFF; d_call: TRBD2; j_call: TRBJ2-1; v_call: TRBV10-2; clone_size: -
cdr3_nt: TGTGCCAGCAGTTACACCACAGGGGGCCTCCCCGCTTTCTTT; cdr3_aa: CASSYTTGGLPAFF; d_call: TRBD1; j_call: TRBJ1-1; v_call: TRBV6-2/TRBV6-3; clone_size: many
cdr3_nt: TGTGCCAGCAGCTTGAATTCGTTTCCGGGGGGCCAGTACTTC; cdr3_aa: CASSLNSFPGGQYF; d_call: TRBD2; j_call: TRBJ2-5; v_call: TRBV5-4; clone_size: -
cdr3_nt: TGTGCCAGCAGCCAAGGGGACAGGGTTGCGAAACTCTCCTACGAGCAGTACTTC; cdr3_aa: CASSQGDRVAKLSYEQYF; d_call: TRBD1; j_call: TRBJ2-7; v_call: TRBV3-1/TRBV3-2; clone_size: -